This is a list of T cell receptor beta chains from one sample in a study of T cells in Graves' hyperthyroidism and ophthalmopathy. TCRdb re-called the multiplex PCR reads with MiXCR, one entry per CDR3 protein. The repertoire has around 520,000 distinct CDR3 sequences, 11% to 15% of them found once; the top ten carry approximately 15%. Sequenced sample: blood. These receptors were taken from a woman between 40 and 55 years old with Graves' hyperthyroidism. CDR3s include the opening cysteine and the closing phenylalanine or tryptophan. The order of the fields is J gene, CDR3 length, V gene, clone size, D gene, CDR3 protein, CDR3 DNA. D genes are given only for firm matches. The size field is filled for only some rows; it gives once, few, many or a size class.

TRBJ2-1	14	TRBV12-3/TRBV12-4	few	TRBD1	CASSRGQEYNEQFF	TGTGCCAGCAGCCGAGGACAGGAGTACAATGAGCAGTTCTTC
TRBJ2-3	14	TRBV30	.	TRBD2	CAWELAGGRDTQYF	TGTGCCTGGGAGCTAGCGGGAGGTAGGGATACGCAGTATTTT
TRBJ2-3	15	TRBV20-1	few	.	CSARDLTGNSDTQYF	TGCAGTGCTAGAGACCTAACCGGGAACTCAGATACGCAGTATTTT
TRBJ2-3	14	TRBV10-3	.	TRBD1	CAIRNRGSTDTQYF	TGTGCCATCAGAAACAGGGGAAGCACAGATACGCAGTATTTT
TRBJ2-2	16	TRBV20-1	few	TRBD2	CSARDLAGLKPGELFF	TGCAGTGCTAGAGATTTGGCGGGACTAAAGCCCGGGGAGCTGTTTTTT
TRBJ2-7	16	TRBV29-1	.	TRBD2	CSVGGRTSVKGYEQYF	TGCAGCGTTGGGGGTCGGACTAGCGTGAAAGGCTACGAGCAGTACTTC
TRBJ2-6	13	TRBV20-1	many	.	CSAEDSGANVLTF	TGCAGTGCGGAGGACTCTGGGGCCAACGTCCTGACTTTC
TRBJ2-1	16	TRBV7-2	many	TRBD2	CASSVLAGASSNEQFF	TGTGCCAGCAGCGTACTAGCGGGAGCCAGCAGCAATGAGCAGTTCTTC
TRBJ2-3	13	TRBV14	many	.	CASSQVGQHTQYF	TGTGCCAGCAGCCAAGTAGGACAACATACGCAGTATTTT
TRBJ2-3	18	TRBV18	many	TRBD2	CASSPPLLAGAPRDTQYF	TGTGCCAGCTCACCACCTCTCCTAGCGGGAGCCCCCCGGGATACGCAGTATTTT
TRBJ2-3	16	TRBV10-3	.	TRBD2	CAIRASWAGEPDTQYF	TGTGCCATCAGGGCCAGCTGGGCGGGAGAACCAGATACGCAGTATTTT
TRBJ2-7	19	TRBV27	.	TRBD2	CASSPRVGTSGGGSYEQYF	TGTGCCAGCAGTCCGAGGGTTGGGACTAGCGGGGGAGGTAGCTACGAGCAGTACTTC
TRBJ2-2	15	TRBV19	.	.	CASSIGVGVPGELLF	TGTGCCAGTAGTATTGGGGTGGGCGTTCCCGGGGAGCTGCTTTTT
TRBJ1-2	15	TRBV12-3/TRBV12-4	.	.	CASSLARAGPYGYTF	TGTGCCAGCAGTTTAGCACGGGCCGGCCCATATGGCTACACCTTC
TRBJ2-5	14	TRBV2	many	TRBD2	CASRAGTSRETQYF	TGTGCCAGCAGAGCCGGGACTAGCCGGGAGACCCAGTACTTC
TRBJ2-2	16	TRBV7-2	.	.	CASSSGLARITGELFF	TGTGCCAGCAGCTCTGGTTTGGCAAGAATCACCGGGGAGCTGTTTTTT
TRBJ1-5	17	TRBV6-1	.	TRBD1	CASTFNLGTGLVQPQHF	TGTGCCAGCACCTTCAACCTCGGGACAGGGCTAGTTCAGCCCCAGCATTTT
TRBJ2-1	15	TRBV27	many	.	CASSSPEGNINEQFF	TGTGCCAGCAGTTCCCCGGAGGGCAATATCAATGAGCAGTTCTTC
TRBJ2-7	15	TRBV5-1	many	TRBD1	CASSQGQGYSYEQYF	TGCGCCAGCAGCCAAGGACAGGGATACTCCTACGAGCAGTACTTC
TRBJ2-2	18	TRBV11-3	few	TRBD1	CASSFGTGGFANTGELFF	TGTGCCAGCAGCTTTGGGACAGGGGGGTTCGCGAACACCGGGGAGCTGTTTTTT
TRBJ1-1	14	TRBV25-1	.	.	CASSDWGSNTEAFF	TGTGCCAGCAGTGACTGGGGGAGCAACACTGAAGCTTTCTTT
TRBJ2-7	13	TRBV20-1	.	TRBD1	CSARGRGLYEQYF	TGCAGTGCTAGAGGCAGGGGGCTTTACGAGCAGTACTTC
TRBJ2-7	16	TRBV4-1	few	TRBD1	CASSQEATGTVYEQYF	TGCGCCAGCAGTCAAGAGGCGACCGGGACAGTCTACGAGCAGTACTTC
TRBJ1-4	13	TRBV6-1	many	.	CASSGTVNEKLFF	TGTGCCAGCAGTGGGACTGTTAATGAAAAACTGTTTTTT
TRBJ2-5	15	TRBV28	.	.	CASSHNPTGQETQYF	TGTGCCAGCAGTCACAATCCGACAGGCCAAGAGACCCAGTACTTC
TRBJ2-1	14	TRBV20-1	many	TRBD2	CSASALAGSNEQFF	TGCAGTGCTAGCGCCCTAGCGGGGTCGAATGAGCAGTTCTTC
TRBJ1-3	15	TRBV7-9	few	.	CASSSQGASGNTIYF	TGTGCCAGCAGCTCACAGGGCGCGTCAGGAAACACCATATATTTT
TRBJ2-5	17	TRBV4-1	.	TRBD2	CASSQDYGTSGKETQYF	TGCGCCAGCAGCCAAGATTATGGGACTAGCGGGAAAGAGACCCAGTACTTC
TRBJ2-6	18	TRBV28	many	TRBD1	CASSFPPGGLEGANVLTF	TGTGCCAGCAGTTTTCCCCCAGGGGGTTTGGAAGGGGCCAACGTCCTGACTTTC
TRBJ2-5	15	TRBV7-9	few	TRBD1	CASSLGTGEGETQYF	TGTGCCAGCAGCTTGGGGACAGGGGAGGGAGAGACCCAGTACTTC
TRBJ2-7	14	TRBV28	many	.	CASSFRGLAREQYF	TGTGCCAGCAGTTTTCGAGGACTCGCCCGCGAGCAGTACTTC